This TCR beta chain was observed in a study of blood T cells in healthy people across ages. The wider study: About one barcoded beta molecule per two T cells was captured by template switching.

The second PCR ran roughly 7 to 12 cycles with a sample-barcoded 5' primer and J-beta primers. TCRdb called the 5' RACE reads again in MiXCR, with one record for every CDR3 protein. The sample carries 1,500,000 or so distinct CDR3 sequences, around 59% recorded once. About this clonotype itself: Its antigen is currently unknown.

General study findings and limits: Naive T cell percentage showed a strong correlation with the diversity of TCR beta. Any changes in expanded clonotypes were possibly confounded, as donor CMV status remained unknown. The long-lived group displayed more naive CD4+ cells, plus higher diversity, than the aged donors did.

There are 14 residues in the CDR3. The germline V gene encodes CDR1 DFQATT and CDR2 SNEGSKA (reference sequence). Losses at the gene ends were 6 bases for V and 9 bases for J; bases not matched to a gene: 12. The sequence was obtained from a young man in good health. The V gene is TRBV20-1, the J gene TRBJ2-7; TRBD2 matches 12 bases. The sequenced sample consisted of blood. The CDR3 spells CSADLAGGPFVQYF. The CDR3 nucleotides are TGCAGTGCAGATCTAGCGGGGGGGCCTTTTGTGCAGTACTTC.